The following is a T cell receptor (beta chain) sequence with its context. Measured with immunoSEQ multiplex PCR; TCRdb has only the in-frame clones, and not every one. Found here are 250,000 to 350,000 clones, roughly 90% of them singletons; the top ten hold roughly 2.9%. This specimen belongs to a study of blood T cell repertoires in COVID-19. Sequencing was done on a sample of peripheral blood. The TCR was taken from a woman in her thirties with COVID-19, enrolled during active disease.

The CDR3: CASSLGVLAGGGVSEQFF. The CDR3 DNA reads as TGTGCCAGCAGCTTGGGTGTACTAGCGGGAGGAGGGGTAAGTGAGCAGTTCTTC. This chain joins TRBV5-6 and TRBJ2-1; 12 nucleotides align to TRBD2. Germline V CDR1 and CDR2: SGHDT, YYEEEE. Trimming took 0 bases from V and 9 from J; bases not matched to a gene: 13. This CDR3 is built from 18 residues. Supplemented by reference TRBV5-6 and TRBJ2-1, the full variable domain reads DAGVTQSPTHLIKTRGQQVTLRCSPKSGHDTVSWYQQALGQGPQFIFQYYEEEERQRGNFPDRFSGHQFPNYSSELNVNALLLGDSALYLCASSLGVLAGGGVSEQFFGPGTRLTVL.